This TCR beta chain came from a study of T cell changes during pregnancy in multiple sclerosis. Libraries were prepared by immunoSEQ multiplex PCR; TCRdb keeps only in-frame clonotypes and omits some of them. The table records around 68,000 clones, under 95% of them present only once. Material: CD4+ T cells from peripheral blood mononuclear cells, obtained before pregnancy. The TCR comes from a female donor with multiple sclerosis, enrolled in a pregnancy study.

CDR3 nucleotides: TGTGCCAGCATCCCTAGCGGGACGTACGAGCAGTACTTC. Translating gives CASIPSGTYEQYF. V is TRBV28 and J is TRBJ2-7; 9 bases fit TRBD2. V was pared by 7 bases and J by 4 bases, with 5 bases of the junction left unmatched. Germline values: CDR1 MDHEN, CDR2 SYDVKM. The CDR3 runs 13 residues.